What follows are 31 T cell receptor beta chains derived from one specimen sequenced in a study of T cell responses to AZD1222 COVID-19 vaccine. Profiling relied on immunoSEQ multiplex PCR, and the TCRdb table lists in-frame clones only, not all of them. The sample contains 150,000 to 180,000 clones, just over 90% of which appear only once. Material: peripheral blood, obtained on day 0 of AZD1222 vaccination. All receptors derive from an adult in good health.

V is TRBV27 and J is TRBJ1-2; D is possibly TRBD1 (5 bases). Germline V CDR1 and CDR2: MNHEY, SMNVEV (reference sequence). V was clipped by 5 bases and J by 9 bases, with 19 bases between them. This CDR3 is 14 amino acids long. CDR3 amino acids: CASSQPGVLWSYTF. CDR3 sequence (DNA): TGTGCCAGCAGTCAACCGGGGGTTCTATGGAGCTACACCTTC.

This clone was found once. V gene TRBV11-2 combines with J gene TRBJ2-7; 9 positions match TRBD1. The V gene's germline CDR1 is SGHAT and CDR2 FQNNGV. This CDR3 has 15 residues. Losses at the gene ends were 7 bases for V and 4 bases for J; bases not matched to a gene: 11. CDR3 in amino acids: CASTKGPGQGYEQYF. The DNA of the CDR3 is TGTGCCAGCACCAAAGGGCCCGGACAGGGGTACGAGCAGTACTTC.

The rearrangement joins TRBV27 to TRBJ2-7; 12 nucleotides agree with TRBD2. CDR1 and CDR2 (germline): MNHEY, SMNVEV (reference sequence). Trimming at V came to 5 bases and at J to 3 bases, leaving 5 bases not matched to a gene. The length of the CDR3 is 15 residues. CDR3: CASSVTSGSFYEQYF. The CDR3 region has the DNA TGTGCCAGCAGTGTGACTAGCGGGAGTTTCTACGAGCAGTACTTC.

V usage is TRBV2 and J usage is TRBJ1-5; D is uncertain. V dropped 6 bases and J dropped 3 bases, with 6 bases sitting between them. Germline CDR1 reads SNHLY; CDR2 reads FYNNEI. The CDR3 contains 12 residues. The CDR3 region is CASRQNNQPQHF. The CDR3 region has the DNA TGTGCCAGCAGACAGAACAATCAGCCCCAGCATTTT.

This CDR3 reads CASSLWVSSYNEQFF. As DNA, the CDR3 is TGTGCCAGCAGCCTCTGGGTGAGCTCCTACAATGAGCAGTTCTTC. The rearrangement joins TRBV7-3 to TRBJ2-1; D remains ambiguous. Trimming pared 5 bases from V and 0 bases from J, leaving 11 bases between. This CDR3 region has 15 residues. CDR1 and CDR2 (germline): SGHTA, FQGTGA.

The rearrangement uses TRBV6-1 and TRBJ2-7; possibly TRBD2 for D (7 bases). V was trimmed by 1 base and J by 1 base, leaving 11 bases between them. Germline-derived CDR1 and CDR2 are MNHNS and SASEGT. The CDR3 loop spans 15 amino acids. The CDR3 loop is CASSEGEGESYEQYF. The CDR3 nucleotides read TGTGCCAGCAGTGAAGGGGAGGGGGAATCCTACGAGCAGTACTTC.

V gene TRBV9 combines with J gene TRBJ1-2, with TRBD1 identical over 9 bases. Trimming took 4 bases from V and 7 from J; bases not matched to a gene: 2. In germline, CDR1 is SGDLS, CDR2 YYNGEE. CDR3 size: 12 residues. Written as DNA, the CDR3 is TGTGCCAGCAGCATGACAGGGGGTGGCTACACCTTC. It specifies CASSMTGGGYTF. Variable domain in full (rest from reference TRBV9 and TRBJ1-2): DSGVTQTPKHLITATGQRVTLRCSPRSGDLSVYWYQQSLDQGLQFLIQYYNGEERAKGNILERFSAQQFPDLHSELNLSSLELGDSALYFCASSMTGGGYTFGSGTRLTVV.

V gene TRBV18 combines with J gene TRBJ1-1; no firm D call. V lost 2 bases, J lost 3 bases, and 10 bases lay in between. The germline gives CDR1 KGHSH, CDR2 LQKENI. This CDR3 is 14 amino acids long. CDR3 in DNA: TGTGCCAGCTCACCAAGACGTGGGGACACTGAAGCTTTCTTT. It translates to CASSPRRGDTEAFF.

This chain uses TRBV7-2 with TRBJ2-5; maybe TRBD2 (6 bases). Trimming stripped 5 bases from V and 4 bases from J, with 14 bases between. The length of the CDR3 is 14 residues. Germline CDR1 SGHTA, CDR2 FQGNSA. The DNA for the CDR3 is TGTGCCAGCAGCAGGGTCGGGAGTGCAGAGACCCAGTACTTC. The encoded protein is CASSRVGSAETQYF.

The chain has TRBV19 and TRBJ2-3; D is possibly TRBD2 (6 bases). Trimming took 1 base from V and 2 from J, leaving 16 bases between them. Germline CDR1 LNHDA, CDR2 SQIVND (reference sequence). The CDR3 is 17 residues long. CDR3: CASSIVAPTGDTDTQYF. The CDR3 nucleotides read TGTGCCAGTAGTATAGTAGCCCCGACGGGGGACACAGATACGCAGTATTTT.

This chain joins TRBV2 and TRBJ1-5; 10 bases match TRBD1. CDR1 SNHLY and CDR2 FYNNEI come from the germline V gene. This CDR3 contains 13 residues. V was pared by 6 bases and J by 5 bases, with 1 base of the junction left unmatched. The CDR3 bases are TGTGCCAGCAGGGGGACAGGGGATCAGCCCCAGCATTTT. Protein product: CASRGTGDQPQHF.

The chain is built from TRBV15 and TRBJ1-2; no definite D call. The CDR3 spans 15 residues. V shed 1 base and J shed 7 bases, with 16 bases lying between them. Per germline, CDR1 LNHNV and CDR2 YYDKDF (reference sequence). Written as DNA, the CDR3 is TGTGCCACCAGCAGAGGGGCCTCTCCCGGTTCTGGCTACACCTTC. Protein sequence: CATSRGASPGSGYTF.

CDR3 region: CASSRDRGQETQYF. The CDR3 coding sequence is TGTGCCAGCAGCCGGGACAGGGGGCAAGAGACCCAGTACTTC. The chain links TRBV11-1 to TRBJ2-5, with 11 positions matching TRBD1. The germline CDR1 and CDR2 sequences are SGHAT and FQDESV (reference sequence). Losses at the gene ends were 5 bases for V and 2 bases for J; bases not matched to a gene: 1. The length of the CDR3 is 14 residues.

V and J are TRBV14 and TRBJ1-6; possible D gene TRBD1, 6 bases. CDR1 is SGHDN and CDR2 is FVKESK in the germline V gene. The CDR3 totals 14 residues. V lost 3 bases, J lost 6 bases, and 9 bases lay in between. CDR3 nucleotide sequence: TGTGCCAGCAGCCAGGGCAGGGGTAATTCACCCCTCCACTTT. It translates to CASSQGRGNSPLHF.

The rearrangement joins TRBV20-1 to TRBJ1-1; D is undetermined. Germline V CDR1 and CDR2: DFQATT, SNEGSKA (reference sequence). The length of the CDR3 is 13 residues. Between the trimmed V and J ends, which lost 3 bases and 0 bases, there was a span of 8 bases. The DNA of the CDR3 is TGCAGTGCTAGTGCCAGGATGAACACTGAAGCTTTCTTT. Translation: CSASARMNTEAFF.

This chain connects TRBV25-1 to TRBJ2-7; tentatively, D is TRBD1 (6 bases). V was pared by 4 bases and J by 3 bases, with 13 bases between. This CDR3 region has 14 residues. Germline values: CDR1 MGHDK, CDR2 SYGVNS. CDR3 nucleotides: TGTGCCAGCAGTGTACACAGGGACGACTACGAGCAGTACTTC. As protein: CASSVHRDDYEQYF.

The chain has TRBV19 and TRBJ1-4; D ambiguous. Trimming shortened V by 8 bases and J by 7 bases, and 14 bases separated the two germline ends. Germline values: CDR1 LNHDA, CDR2 SQIVND (reference sequence). The CDR3 runs 13 residues. CDR3 nucleotide sequence: TGTGCCAGTGAACCCCCCTATAGTGAAAAACTGTTTTTT. Translation: CASEPPYSEKLFF.

The chain joins TRBV6-5 to TRBJ1-4; D is perhaps TRBD1 (5 bases). The V gene lost 10 bases and the J gene lost 3 bases, with 18 bases spanning the gap. This CDR3 has 15 residues. In germline, CDR1 is MNHEY, CDR2 SVGAGI. CDR3 coding DNA: TGTGCCACCGCCCCACAGGTCCCGGCTAATGAAAAACTGTTTTTT. Protein: CATAPQVPANEKLFF.

This clone came up once. The chain combines TRBV7-2 with TRBJ2-3; D is unresolved. The CDR3 is 15 residues long. V lost 2 bases and J lost 0, with 9 bases in between. The germline V gene has CDR1 SGHTA and CDR2 FQGNSA. CDR3 sequence: CASSLSRTSTDTQYF. CDR3 bases: TGTGCCAGCAGCTTAAGTCGGACCAGCACAGATACGCAGTATTTT.

The chain is built from TRBV2 and TRBJ1-1, with 7 bases that match TRBD1. The V gene's germline CDR1 is SNHLY and CDR2 FYNNEI. J was trimmed by 0 bases and V by 10 bases; bases with no gene match: 5. This CDR3 comprises 13 residues. This CDR3 reads CATTGQMNTEAFF. CDR3 nucleotide sequence: TGTGCCACGACAGGGCAAATGAACACTGAAGCTTTCTTT.

The chain's CDR3 is CATSSRDSYNSPLHF. For the CDR3, the DNA is TGTGCCACCTCAAGCCGCGACTCCTATAATTCACCCCTCCACTTT. The chain is built from TRBV15 and TRBJ1-6; D call uncertain. Germline V gene lookup returns CDR1 LNHNV and CDR2 YYDKDF (reference sequence). This CDR3 is 15 amino acids long. V lost 8 bases to trimming and J lost 0 bases, with 11 bases between them.

The V and J genes are TRBV7-9 and TRBJ2-3; TRBD2 might be the D (6 bases). CDR1 is SEHNR and CDR2 is FQNEAQ in the germline V gene (reference sequence). V lost 3 bases and J lost 2, with 12 bases in between. The CDR3 has 15 residues. This CDR3 reads CASSFAEDYTDTQYF. As DNA, the CDR3 is TGTGCCAGCAGCTTCGCCGAGGACTACACAGATACGCAGTATTTT.

The chain employs TRBV7-9 and TRBJ1-2; 9 bases are shared with TRBD1. The CDR3 totals 16 residues. Trimming at V came to 2 bases and at J to 0 bases, leaving 4 bases not matched to a gene. Looked up from germline, CDR1 is SEHNR and CDR2 is FQNEAQ (reference sequence). In DNA form, the CDR3 reads TGTGCCAGCAGCTTATGGACAGGGGCTACTAACTATGGCTACACCTTC. Its protein is CASSLWTGATNYGYTF.

On this clone: This CDR3 is also generated by other DNA sequences in the sample. The chain links TRBV2 to TRBJ1-5; TRBD1 matches at 8 bases. CDR1 SNHLY and CDR2 FYNNEI come from the germline V gene. The V gene end was trimmed by 6 bases and the J gene end by 1 base; junction bases not matched to a gene: 5. The CDR3 length is 15 residues. The CDR3 DNA follows: TGTGCCAGCAGAGGACAGGGTGTCAGCAATCAGCCCCAGCATTTT. Its translation is CASRGQGVSNQPQHF.

The table lists this clone with a few counts. The sample holds other DNA sequences that translate to the same CDR3. J is TRBJ2-7 and V is TRBV28; possible D gene TRBD1, 5 bases. The CDR3 length is 11 residues. CDR1 and CDR2 (germline): MDHEN, SYDVKM. The V end lost 3 bases, the J end lost 7 bases, and 7 bases lay between the germline ends. CDR3 residues: CASSFRDEQYF. The CDR3 DNA reads TGTGCCAGCAGTTTCAGGGATGAGCAGTACTTC. Based on the CDR3 plus reference TRBV28 and TRBJ2-7, the full variable domain is DVKVTQSSRYLVKRTGEKVFLECVQDMDHENMFWYRQDPGLGLRLIYFSYDVKMKEKGDIPEGYSVSREKKERFSLILESASTNQTSMYLCASSFRDEQYFGPGTRLTVT.

The chain employs TRBV4-1 and TRBJ2-7, with D possibly called TRBD1 or TRBD2 (5 bases each). CDR1 and CDR2 from the germline V gene are MGHRA and YSYEKL. Trimming left V 2 bases short and J 2 bases short, with 19 bases between. The CDR3 runs to 17 residues. CDR3 in amino acids: CASSQFIGAGETYEQYF. The CDR3 DNA sequence: TGCGCCAGCAGCCAATTTATCGGGGCCGGAGAAACCTACGAGCAGTACTTC.

This chain joins TRBV5-1 and TRBJ2-5; 10 bases match TRBD1. Trimming removed 3 bases from V and 5 bases from J; junction bases left unmatched: 4. The CDR3 spans 14 residues. The germline V gene encodes CDR1 SGHRS and CDR2 YFSETQ. The DNA of the CDR3 is TGCGCCAGCAGCTCCGGACAGGGGGTGGAGACCCAGTACTTC. It translates to CASSSGQGVETQYF. The whole variable domain, remainder taken from reference TRBV5-1 and TRBJ2-5, is KAGVTQTPRYLIKTRGQQVTLSCSPISGHRSVSWYQQTPGQGLQFLFEYFSETQRNKGNFPGRFSGRQFSNSRSEMNVSTLELGDSALYLCASSSGQGVETQYFGPGTRLLVL.

The rearrangement joins TRBV2 to TRBJ1-5; 7 positions agree with TRBD1. Losses at the gene ends were 4 bases for V and 7 bases for J; bases not matched to a gene: 4. The CDR3 extends over 13 amino acids. Germline CDR1 reads SNHLY; CDR2 reads FYNNEI. CDR3 bases: TGTGCCAGCAGTGTGGAAGGGGGCCAGCCCCAGCATTTT. The encoded protein is CASSVEGGQPQHF.

The rearrangement links TRBV12-5 to TRBJ2-1; 10 nucleotides align to TRBD2. The length of the CDR3 is 15 residues. Germline assignment: CDR1 LGHNT and CDR2 FRNRAP. V was pared by 6 bases and J by 5 bases, with 7 bases of the junction left unmatched. Here the CDR3 DNA reads TGTGCTAGTGGCCGGGGACTAGCGAATCACAATGAGCAGTTCTTC. Its translation is CASGRGLANHNEQFF.

By share of the sample, this clone is medium-sized. This sequence joins TRBV6-5 and TRBJ2-5, with D unresolved. The CDR3 loop spans 14 amino acids. With 2 bases removed from V and 3 bases from J, the gap between germline ends came to 10 bases. CDR1 is MNHEY and CDR2 is SVGAGI in the germline V gene. The DNA of the CDR3 is TGTGCCAGCAGTTACGCCCAACTTGAAGAGACCCAGTACTTC. Its translation: CASSYAQLEETQYF.

Regarding this clone: At one end, the junction sequence differs from germline, possibly due to a read error. In nucleotides, the CDR3 is TGTGCCAGCAGGGAAGACTCCATAGGGCGGTACTTC. It is translated as CASREDSIGRYF. V gene TRBV2 combines with J gene TRBJ2-4; D unresolved. The V gene's germline CDR1 is SNHLY and CDR2 FYNNEI. The CDR3 is made up of 12 amino acids.